This T cell receptor beta chain was profiled in a study of blood T cell repertoires in COVID-19. The overall study: PBMCs, B-cell-depleted T cells, or T cells provided the cDNA or gDNA that made up the material.

From germline, CDR1 is LGHNT and CDR2 FRNRAP. Trimming cost V 5 bases and J 5 bases, with 13 bases left between them. The CDR3 has 14 amino acids. Original analysis: Scientists estimated how many nucleated cells there were by amplifying reference gene primers. Some clones are missing from TCRdb's copy, which holds only in-frame ones; the method was immunoSEQ multiplex PCR. V and J calls and clone size are given by that table; D and trimming were obtained from the DNA. The table records fewer than 100,000 clones, 79% of them present only once. The material sequenced was peripheral blood. This sequence was found in a human donor in a cohort sampled during active COVID-19. The chain uses TRBV12-5 and TRBJ2-1, with D possibly TRBD2 on 5 matching bases. CDR3 sequence (DNA): TGTGCTAGTGGTCTAAAGAGCGGTAACAATGAGCAGTTCTTC. Translating it yields CASGLKSGNNEQFF.